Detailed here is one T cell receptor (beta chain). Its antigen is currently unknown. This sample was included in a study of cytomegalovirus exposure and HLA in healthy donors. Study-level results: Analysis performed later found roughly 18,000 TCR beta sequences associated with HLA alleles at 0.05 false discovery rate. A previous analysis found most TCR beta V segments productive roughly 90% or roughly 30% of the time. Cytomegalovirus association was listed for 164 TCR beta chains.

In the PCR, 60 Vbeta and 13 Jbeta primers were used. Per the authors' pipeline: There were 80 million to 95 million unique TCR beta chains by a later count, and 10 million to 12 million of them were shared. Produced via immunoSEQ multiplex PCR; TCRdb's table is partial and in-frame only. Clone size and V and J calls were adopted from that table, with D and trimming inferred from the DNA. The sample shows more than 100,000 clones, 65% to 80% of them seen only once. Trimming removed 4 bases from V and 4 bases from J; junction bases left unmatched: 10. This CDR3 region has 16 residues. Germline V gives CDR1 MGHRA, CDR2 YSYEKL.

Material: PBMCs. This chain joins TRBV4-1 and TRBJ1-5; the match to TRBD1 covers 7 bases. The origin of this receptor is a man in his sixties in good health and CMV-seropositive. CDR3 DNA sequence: TGCGCCAGCAGCCGGATTGGGACAGCTACTAATCAGCCCCAGCATTTT. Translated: CASSRIGTATNQPQHF.